Here is one TCR beta chain with its context. The CDR3 covers 14 residues. V gave up 2 bases and J gave up 9 bases, with 14 bases separating them. Per the germline V gene, CDR1 is MNHEY and CDR2 is SVGAGI. One entry per CDR3 protein results from TCRdb running MiXCR on the RT-PCR reads. This table has roughly 200,000 distinct CDR3 sequences, over 30% appearing once. The data were obtained in a study of patients and donors after allogeneic stem cell transplantation. The chain combines TRBV6-5 with TRBJ2-1, with a possible D match to TRBD1 (5 bases). The material sequenced was blood, either unsorted or a sorted T cell fraction (not recorded which). This clonotype was sampled from a human donor who was either an allogeneic HSCT recipient or a stem cell or donor lymphocyte infusion donor (not recorded which). It is not recorded whose cells these are; they may come from a transplant donor. The CDR3 coding sequence is TGTGCCAGCAGTTACGGAAAGAAGGGGCCTGAGCAGTTCTTC. Translation gives CASSYGKKGPEQFF.